This passage covers 26 T cell receptor beta chains from one sample sequenced in a study of T cells after yellow fever vaccination (dated by TCRdb to the late 2010s). Receptors were amplified or captured by 5' RACE. Reads for this sample came from an Illumina HiSeq 2500. Starting from the raw public reads, TCRdb applied fastp trimming at Q25, assembled clones with MiXCR and retained in-frame beta chains. Identical CDR3 protein sequences are pooled into one entry, listed with their most common genes and DNA. In this sample the table shows more than 450,000 distinct CDR3 sequences, around a fifth of which occur a single time. The top ten clonotypes cover 15% to 20% of the sample. In light of the paper, this sample's treatment or condition label describes: live attenuated yellow fever vaccine strain. The material sequenced was PBMCs, taken roughly 23 days after the first yellow fever vaccination. The source is a man aged 18 to 29 who received the YFV17D yellow fever vaccine.

This clonotype showed up just a few times. V is TRBV7-2 and J is TRBJ2-7, with 11 nucleotides matching TRBD2. This CDR3 has 15 amino acids. The V gene end was trimmed by 6 bases and the J gene end by 6 bases; junction bases not matched to a gene: 10. The germline V gene has CDR1 SGHTA and CDR2 FQGNSA. CDR3 protein: CASSYSSGGPREQYF. In DNA, the CDR3 is TGTGCCAGCAGTTATTCTAGCGGGGGGCCGCGCGAGCAGTACTTC.

V and J are TRBV9 and TRBJ1-1; D gene unclear. Trimming pared 0 bases from V and 6 bases from J, leaving 12 bases between. The CDR3 is made up of 14 amino acids. Germline values: CDR1 SGDLS, CDR2 YYNGEE. The CDR3 region has the DNA TGTGCCAGCAGCGTAGCTGGAGTGGGCCCTGAAGCTTTCTTT. This codes for CASSVAGVGPEAFF.

This clonotype was picked up many times. V is TRBV6-1 and J is TRBJ2-2; D unresolved. The CDR3 has 17 amino acids. CDR1 and CDR2 from the germline V gene are MNHNS and SASEGT. V lost 5 bases to trimming and J lost 0 bases, with 16 bases between them. The CDR3 sequence: CASSREMTGPNTGELFF. Written as DNA, the CDR3 is TGTGCCAGCAGTCGTGAGATGACGGGCCCGAACACCGGGGAGCTGTTTTTT.

This clonotype turned up a few times. The chain combines TRBV6-5 with TRBJ1-3; D gene unclear. Looked up from germline, CDR1 is MNHEY and CDR2 is SVGAGI. CDR3 length: 13 amino acids. The V and J ends lost 0 bases and 4 bases respectively, with 4 bases between them. The CDR3 region has the DNA TGTGCCAGCAGTTACTCGGCGGGAAACACCATATATTTT. This encodes CASSYSAGNTIYF.

This clonotype came up a few times. The chain couples TRBV6-1 to TRBJ2-2; tentatively, D is TRBD2 (6 bases). This CDR3 is built from 14 residues. The germline V and J ends were trimmed by 8 bases and 1 base, with 11 bases remaining between them. Per germline, CDR1 MNHNS and CDR2 SASEGT. DNA of the CDR3: TGTGCCAGCTCGTGGGAGGTGAACACCGGGGAGCTGTTTTTT. This codes for CASSWEVNTGELFF.

This clonotype has only a few counts. The chain uses TRBV6-5 and TRBJ1-1; D is unclear. The V gene lost 1 base and the J gene lost 5 bases, with 8 bases spanning the gap. CDR1 is MNHEY, CDR2 SVGAGI, per germline. The CDR3 totals 13 residues. This CDR3 is CASSYWGGTEAFF. The CDR3 DNA follows: TGTGCCAGCAGTTACTGGGGTGGGACTGAAGCTTTCTTT.

The rearrangement links TRBV12-3 or TRBV12-4 to TRBJ2-3; 8 nucleotides agree with TRBD2. CDR3 length: 15 amino acids. V lost 3 bases and J lost 4; bases outside the gene matches: 6. Here the CDR3 reads CASSFSGGVADTQYF. The CDR3, as DNA: TGTGCCAGCAGTTTCTCCGGGGGGGTCGCAGATACGCAGTATTTT.

This clonotype was recorded once. The chain couples TRBV20-1 to TRBJ1-2; D call uncertain. Trimming shortened V by 3 bases and J by 0 bases, and 8 bases separated the two germline ends. The CDR3 covers 13 residues. The germline V gene has CDR1 DFQATT and CDR2 SNEGSKA (reference sequence). CDR3 in amino acids: CSASDNTNYGYTF. Here the CDR3 DNA reads TGCAGTGCTAGCGACAACACTAACTATGGCTACACCTTC.

This clonotype appeared once. The chain recombines TRBV5-4 with TRBJ2-7; D might be TRBD2 (7 bases). The CDR3 extends over 16 amino acids. From germline, CDR1 is SGHNT and CDR2 YYREEE (reference sequence). Trimming removed 1 base at V and 5 bases at J, with 19 bases between. This chain's CDR3 is CASSLRGGRLDHEQYF. In nucleotides, the CDR3 is TGTGCCAGCAGCTTGAGGGGGGGAAGACTGGACCACGAGCAGTACTTC. Full variable domain (outside the CDR3, taken from reference TRBV5-4 and TRBJ2-7): ETGVTQSPTHLIKTRGQQVTLRCSSQSGHNTVSWYQQALGQGPQFIFQYYREEENGRGNFPPRFSGLQFPNYSSELNVNALELDDSALYLCASSLRGGRLDHEQYFGPGTRLTVT.

This clonotype turned up a few times. V usage is TRBV18 and J usage is TRBJ2-7; unclear D gene. Per germline, CDR1 KGHSH and CDR2 LQKENI. CDR3 length: 13 residues. V lost 5 bases, J lost 7 bases, and 15 bases lay in between. CDR3 residues: CASSGSMGWEQYV. CDR3 nucleotides: TGTGCCAGCTCAGGATCAATGGGTTGGGAGCAGTACGTC.

V usage is TRBV5-1 and J usage is TRBJ2-7; D remains ambiguous. The CDR3 runs to 14 residues. Deletions cut 4 bases from V and 3 bases from J, with 14 bases between. CDR1 SGHRS and CDR2 YFSETQ come from the germline V gene. The CDR3 reads CASSVPGTFYEQYF. CDR3 coding DNA: TGCGCCAGCAGCGTCCCGGGCACCTTCTACGAGCAGTACTTC.

This clonotype was recorded a few times. The chain couples TRBV7-9 to TRBJ2-7; D assignment may be TRBD1 or TRBD2 (7 bases each). V dropped 3 bases and J dropped 5 bases, with 11 bases sitting between them. The CDR3 spans 13 residues. In germline, CDR1 is SEHNR, CDR2 FQNEAQ (reference sequence). The CDR3 here is CASSFSGGDEQYV. In DNA form, the CDR3 reads TGTGCCAGCAGCTTTTCAGGGGGGGACGAGCAGTACGTC.

The chain links TRBV18 to TRBJ1-1, with 7 bases identical to TRBD1. Trimming cost V 2 bases and J 5 bases; bases outside gene matches: 5. This CDR3 is built from 14 residues. CDR1 is KGHSH, CDR2 LQKENI, per germline. This chain's CDR3 is CASSPTGVSTEAFF. Written as DNA, the CDR3 is TGTGCCAGCTCACCAACAGGGGTCTCTACTGAAGCTTTCTTT.

Only a few counts were recorded for this clonotype. V is TRBV6-1 and J is TRBJ2-7; 7 nucleotides agree with TRBD1. The CDR3 extends over 17 amino acids. V lost 4 bases to trimming and J lost 1 base; unmatched junction nucleotides: 13. In germline, CDR1 is MNHNS, CDR2 SASEGT. The CDR3 here is CASSGVPEGGESYEQYV. DNA for the CDR3: TGTGCCAGCAGTGGGGTCCCGGAAGGGGGCGAGTCCTACGAGCAGTACGTC.

The rearrangement uses TRBV2 and TRBJ1-6; 7 positions match TRBD1. Germline V gene sequence: CDR1 SNHLY, CDR2 FYNNEI. The CDR3 consists of 15 residues. V shed 8 bases and J 10 bases; nucleotides not matched to a gene: 14. The CDR3 coding sequence is TGTGCCAGCTACCTTGACAGGGCATCAAACTCACCCCTCCACTTT. It translates to CASYLDRASNSPLHF. Full variable domain (rest looked up from reference TRBV2 and TRBJ1-6): EPEVTQTPSHQVTQMGQEVILRCVPISNHLYFYWYRQILGQKVEFLVSFYNNEISEKSEIFDDQFSVERPDGSNFTLKIRSTKLEDSAMYFCASYLDRASNSPLHFGNGTRLTVT.

The chain joins TRBV10-2 to TRBJ2-7, with D perhaps TRBD1 (6 bases). From germline, CDR1 is WSHSY and CDR2 SAAADI. Trimming took off 6 bases at V and 5 bases at J, with 17 bases between the two ends. The CDR3 is made up of 14 amino acids. CDR3 nucleotide sequence: TGCGCCAGCAGAGACAGGTTTGATAGGGACGAGCAGTACTTC. Its translation: CASRDRFDRDEQYF.

This clonotype was observed a few times. The chain links TRBV11-2 to TRBJ2-4, with a tentative D call TRBD2 (6 bases). Germline-derived CDR1 and CDR2 are SGHAT and FQNNGV. V lost 3 bases, J lost 3 bases, and 21 bases lay in between. CDR3 length equals 18 residues. In DNA form, the CDR3 reads TGTGCCAGCAGCTTTGGGTCGGGGACGGGGGTTGGCAAAAACATTCAGTACTTC. Translated, it gives CASSFGSGTGVGKNIQYF.

J is TRBJ2-7 and V is TRBV20-1, with TRBD1 matching 8 bases. J was trimmed by 2 bases and V by 0 bases; bases with no gene match: 6. This CDR3 is built from 15 residues. Germline-derived CDR1 and CDR2 are DFQATT and SNEGSKA (reference sequence). The CDR3 protein is CSARDLGQGTYEQYF. The CDR3 nucleotides are TGCAGTGCTAGAGATCTAGGACAGGGAACCTACGAGCAGTACTTC.

This clonotype was observed a few times. V gene TRBV18 combines with J gene TRBJ2-7, with unresolved D. Trimming pared 3 bases from V and 6 bases from J, leaving 6 bases between. The CDR3 runs 11 residues. Germline-derived CDR1 and CDR2 are KGHSH and LQKENI. DNA for the CDR3: TGTGCCAGCTCACCGAGTCGCGAGCAGTACTTC. It specifies CASSPSREQYF.

The chain employs TRBV7-9 and TRBJ2-1, with D perhaps TRBD2 (5 bases). Germline-derived CDR1 and CDR2 are SEHNR and FQNEAQ (reference sequence). This CDR3 is built from 15 residues. V was shortened by 5 bases and J by 0 bases, with 11 bases between the two germline ends. CDR3: CASSPASSSYNEQFF. The CDR3 bases are TGTGCCAGCAGCCCCGCTAGCAGCTCCTACAATGAGCAGTTCTTC.

This clonotype occurred a few times. The rearrangement links TRBV30 to TRBJ1-1; D not certain. The CDR3 runs 11 residues. V lost 3 bases to trimming and J lost 11 bases, with 13 bases between them. Germline V gene lookup returns CDR1 GTSNPN and CDR2 SVGIG (reference sequence). This chain's CDR3 is CAWRIVKGAFF. CDR3 nucleotides: TGTGCCTGGAGGATAGTGAAGGGCGCTTTCTTT.

The chain recombines TRBV7-2 with TRBJ2-3; TRBD2 aligns across 7 bases. With V trimmed by 10 bases and J by 3 bases, 13 bases remained unmatched. In germline, CDR1 is SGHTA, CDR2 FQGNSA. The CDR3 length is 15 residues. The CDR3 here is CATPPAGERTDTQYF. The CDR3 DNA is TGTGCCACCCCTCCGGCGGGGGAAAGGACAGATACGCAGTATTTT.

The rearrangement joins TRBV10-2 to TRBJ2-2; D tentatively fits TRBD1 or TRBD2 (5 bases each). The CDR3 runs to 17 residues. Germline V gene lookup returns CDR1 WSHSY and CDR2 SAAADI. V gave up 4 bases and J gave up 1 base, with 16 bases separating them. CDR3 residues: CASSVYRGPENTGELFF. Written as DNA, the CDR3 is TGCGCCAGCAGTGTTTACCGGGGCCCAGAGAACACCGGGGAGCTGTTTTTT.

This clonotype was counted between two and nine times. J is TRBJ1-2 and V is TRBV6-5; D perhaps matches TRBD1 (5 bases). V was trimmed by 0 bases and J by 7 bases, leaving 15 bases between them. Germline V gene lookup returns CDR1 MNHEY and CDR2 SVGAGI. The CDR3 is 15 residues long. In DNA, the CDR3 is TGTGCCAGCAGTTACTCGTCCGGGGGTGCGTCTGGCTACACCTTC. Translation gives CASSYSSGGASGYTF.

In this sample, this clonotype turned up many times. The chain has TRBV4-1 and TRBJ1-1; tentatively, D is TRBD1 (5 bases). Trimming removed 4 bases from V and 6 bases from J, with 12 bases in between. CDR1 and CDR2 from the germline V gene are MGHRA and YSYEKL. CDR3 length: 13 residues. Written as DNA, the CDR3 is TGCGCCAGCAGCCCAGGGAAGCTCGCTGAAGCTTTCTTT. It codes for CASSPGKLAEAFF.

This clonotype showed up just a few times. The CDR3 DNA sequence: TGTGCCAGCAGGGAAATCGGGACAGGGACATACTCGGGCAAAAACATTCAGTACTTC. Translating gives CASREIGTGTYSGKNIQYF. The gene calls are TRBV6-1 and TRBJ2-4; 9 nucleotides align to TRBD1. The CDR3 sequence is 19 residues long. V trimming: 6 bases; J trimming: 3 bases; junction bases outside the gene matches: 18. The germline V gene encodes CDR1 MNHNS and CDR2 SASEGT.